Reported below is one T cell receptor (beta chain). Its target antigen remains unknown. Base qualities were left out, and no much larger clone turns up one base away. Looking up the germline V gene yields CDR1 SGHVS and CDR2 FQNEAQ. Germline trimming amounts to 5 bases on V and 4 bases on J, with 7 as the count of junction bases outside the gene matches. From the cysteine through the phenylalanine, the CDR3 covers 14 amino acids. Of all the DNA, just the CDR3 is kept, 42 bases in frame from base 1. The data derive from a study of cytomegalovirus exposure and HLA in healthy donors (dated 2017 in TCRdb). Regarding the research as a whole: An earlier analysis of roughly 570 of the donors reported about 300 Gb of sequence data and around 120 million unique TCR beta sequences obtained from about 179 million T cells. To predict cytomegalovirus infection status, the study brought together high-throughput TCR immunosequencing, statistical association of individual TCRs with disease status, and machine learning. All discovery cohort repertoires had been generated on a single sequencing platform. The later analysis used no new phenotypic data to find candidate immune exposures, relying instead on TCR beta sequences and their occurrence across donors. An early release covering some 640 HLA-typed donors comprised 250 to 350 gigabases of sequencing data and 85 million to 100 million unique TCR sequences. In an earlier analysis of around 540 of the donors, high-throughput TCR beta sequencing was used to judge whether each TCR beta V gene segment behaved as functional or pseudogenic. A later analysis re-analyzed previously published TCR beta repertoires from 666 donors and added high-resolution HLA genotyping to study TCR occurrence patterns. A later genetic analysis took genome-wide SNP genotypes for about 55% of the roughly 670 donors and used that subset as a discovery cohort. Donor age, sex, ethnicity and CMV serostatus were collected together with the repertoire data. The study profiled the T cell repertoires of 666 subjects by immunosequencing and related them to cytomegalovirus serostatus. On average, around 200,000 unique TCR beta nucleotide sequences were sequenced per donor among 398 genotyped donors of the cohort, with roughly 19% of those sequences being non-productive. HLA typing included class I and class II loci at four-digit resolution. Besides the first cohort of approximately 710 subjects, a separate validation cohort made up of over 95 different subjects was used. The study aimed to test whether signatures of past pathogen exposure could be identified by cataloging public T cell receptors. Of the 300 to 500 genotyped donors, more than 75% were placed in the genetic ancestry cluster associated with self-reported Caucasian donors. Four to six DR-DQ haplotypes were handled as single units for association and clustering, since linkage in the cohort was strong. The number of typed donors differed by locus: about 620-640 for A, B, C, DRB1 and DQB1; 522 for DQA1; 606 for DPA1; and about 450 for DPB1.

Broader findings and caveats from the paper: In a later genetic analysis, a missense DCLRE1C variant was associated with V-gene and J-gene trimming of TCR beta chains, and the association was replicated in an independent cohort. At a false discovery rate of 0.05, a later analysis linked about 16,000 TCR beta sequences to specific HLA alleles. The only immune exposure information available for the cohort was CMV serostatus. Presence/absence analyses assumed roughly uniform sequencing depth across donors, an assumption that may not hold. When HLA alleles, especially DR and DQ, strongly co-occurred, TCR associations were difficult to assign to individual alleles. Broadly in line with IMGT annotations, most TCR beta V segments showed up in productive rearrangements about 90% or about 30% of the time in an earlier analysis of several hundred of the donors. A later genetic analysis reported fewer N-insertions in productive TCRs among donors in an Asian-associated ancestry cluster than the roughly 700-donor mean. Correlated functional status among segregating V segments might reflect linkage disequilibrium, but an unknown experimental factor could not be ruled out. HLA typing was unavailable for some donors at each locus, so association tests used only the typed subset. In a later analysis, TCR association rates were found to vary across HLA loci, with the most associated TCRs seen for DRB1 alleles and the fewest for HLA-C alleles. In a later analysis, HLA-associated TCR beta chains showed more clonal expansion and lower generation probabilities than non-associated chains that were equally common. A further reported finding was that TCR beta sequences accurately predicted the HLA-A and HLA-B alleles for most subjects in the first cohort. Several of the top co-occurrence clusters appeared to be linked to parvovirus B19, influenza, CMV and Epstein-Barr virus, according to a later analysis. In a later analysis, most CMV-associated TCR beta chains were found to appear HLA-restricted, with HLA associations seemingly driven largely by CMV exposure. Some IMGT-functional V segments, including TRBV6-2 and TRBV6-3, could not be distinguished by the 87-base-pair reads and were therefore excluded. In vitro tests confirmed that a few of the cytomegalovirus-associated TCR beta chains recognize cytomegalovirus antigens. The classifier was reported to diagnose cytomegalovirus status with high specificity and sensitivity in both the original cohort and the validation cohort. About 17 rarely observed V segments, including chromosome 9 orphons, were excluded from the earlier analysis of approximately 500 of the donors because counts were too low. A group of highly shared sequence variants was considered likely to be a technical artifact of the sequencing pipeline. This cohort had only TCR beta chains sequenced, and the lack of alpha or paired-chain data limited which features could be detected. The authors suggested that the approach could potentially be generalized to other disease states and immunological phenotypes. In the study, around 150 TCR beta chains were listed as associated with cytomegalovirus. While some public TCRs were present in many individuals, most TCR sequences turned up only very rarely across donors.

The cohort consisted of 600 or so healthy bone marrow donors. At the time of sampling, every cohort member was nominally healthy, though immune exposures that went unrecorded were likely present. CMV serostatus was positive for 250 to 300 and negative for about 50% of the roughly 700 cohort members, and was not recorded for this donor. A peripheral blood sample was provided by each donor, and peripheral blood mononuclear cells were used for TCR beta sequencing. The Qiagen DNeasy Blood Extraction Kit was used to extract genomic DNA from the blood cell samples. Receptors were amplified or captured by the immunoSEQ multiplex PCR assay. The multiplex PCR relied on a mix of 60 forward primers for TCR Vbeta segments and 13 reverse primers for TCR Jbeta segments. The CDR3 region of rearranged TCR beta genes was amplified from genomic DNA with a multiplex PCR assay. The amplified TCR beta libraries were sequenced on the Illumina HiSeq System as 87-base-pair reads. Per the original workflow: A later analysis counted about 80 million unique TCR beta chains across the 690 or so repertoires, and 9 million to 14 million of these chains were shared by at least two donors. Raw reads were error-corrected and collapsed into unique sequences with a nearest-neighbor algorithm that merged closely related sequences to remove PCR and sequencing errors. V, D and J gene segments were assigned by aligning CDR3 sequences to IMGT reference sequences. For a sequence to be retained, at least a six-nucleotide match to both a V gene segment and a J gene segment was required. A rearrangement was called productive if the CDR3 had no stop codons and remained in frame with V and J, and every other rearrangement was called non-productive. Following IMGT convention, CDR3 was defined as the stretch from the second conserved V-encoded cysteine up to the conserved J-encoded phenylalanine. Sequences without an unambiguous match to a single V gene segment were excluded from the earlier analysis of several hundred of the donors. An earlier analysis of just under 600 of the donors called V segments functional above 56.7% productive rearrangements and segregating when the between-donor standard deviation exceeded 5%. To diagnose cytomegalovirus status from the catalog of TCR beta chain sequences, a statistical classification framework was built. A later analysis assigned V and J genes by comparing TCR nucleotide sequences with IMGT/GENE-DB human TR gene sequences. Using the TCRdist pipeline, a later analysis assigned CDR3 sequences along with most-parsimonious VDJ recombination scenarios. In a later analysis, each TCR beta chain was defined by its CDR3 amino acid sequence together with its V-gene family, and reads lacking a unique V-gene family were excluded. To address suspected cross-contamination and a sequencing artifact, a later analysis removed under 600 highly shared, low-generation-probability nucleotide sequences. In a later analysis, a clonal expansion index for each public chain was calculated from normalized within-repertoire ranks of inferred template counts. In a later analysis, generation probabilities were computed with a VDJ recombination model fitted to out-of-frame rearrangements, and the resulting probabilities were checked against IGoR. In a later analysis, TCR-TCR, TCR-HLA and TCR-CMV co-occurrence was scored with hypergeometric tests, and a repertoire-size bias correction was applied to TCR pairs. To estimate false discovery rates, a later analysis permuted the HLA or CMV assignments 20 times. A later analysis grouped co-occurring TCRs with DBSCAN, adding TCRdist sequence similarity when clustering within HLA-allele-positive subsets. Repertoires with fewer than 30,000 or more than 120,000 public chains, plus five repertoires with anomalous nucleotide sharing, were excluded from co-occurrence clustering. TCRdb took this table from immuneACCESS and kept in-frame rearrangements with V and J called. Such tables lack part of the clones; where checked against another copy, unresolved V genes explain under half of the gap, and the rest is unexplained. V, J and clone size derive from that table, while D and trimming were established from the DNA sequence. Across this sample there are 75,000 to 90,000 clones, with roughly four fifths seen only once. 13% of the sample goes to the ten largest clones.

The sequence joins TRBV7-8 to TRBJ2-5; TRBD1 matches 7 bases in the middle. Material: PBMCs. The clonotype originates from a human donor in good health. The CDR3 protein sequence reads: CASSADRVGETQYF. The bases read TGTGCCAGCAGCGCCGACAGGGTCGGAGAGACCCAGTACTTC.